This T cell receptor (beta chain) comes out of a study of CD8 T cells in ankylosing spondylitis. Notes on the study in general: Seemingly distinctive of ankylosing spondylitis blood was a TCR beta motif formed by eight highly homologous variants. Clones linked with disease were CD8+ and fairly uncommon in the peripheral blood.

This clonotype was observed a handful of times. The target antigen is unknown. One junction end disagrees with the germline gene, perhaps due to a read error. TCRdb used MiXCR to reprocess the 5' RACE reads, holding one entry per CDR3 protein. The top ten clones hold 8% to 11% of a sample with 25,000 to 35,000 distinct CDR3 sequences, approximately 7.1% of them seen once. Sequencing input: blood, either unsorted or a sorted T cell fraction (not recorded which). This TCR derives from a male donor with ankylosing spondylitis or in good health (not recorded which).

CDR3 DNA: TGTGCCAGCTCACCCGAAGTGGCGTCAGCCAAGAACATTCAGTACTTC. The encoded protein is CASSPEVASAKNIQYF. The V call is TRBV18, the J call TRBJ2-4; D gene uncertain. Germline V gene lookup returns CDR1 KGHSH and CDR2 LQKENI. This CDR3 contains 16 residues.